Sequencing of this T cell receptor beta chain was carried out in a study of blood T cell repertoires in COVID-19. Study overall: The United States, Italy and Spain provided the acute and convalescent COVID-19 samples. The analysed material was cDNA or gDNA that came from T cells, B-cell-depleted T cells, or PBMCs.

With 3 bases clipped from V and 4 bases from J, the junction kept 12 bases outside the gene matches. The CDR3 has 18 amino acids. In germline, CDR1 is LNHNV, CDR2 YYDKDF (reference sequence). How the authors handled the data: Scientists estimated how many nucleated cells there were by amplifying reference gene primers. Only in-frame clones appear in the TCRdb table, and some are missing; sequencing was by immunoSEQ multiplex PCR. V, J and clone size are taken as reported in that table, and D and trimming were inferred from the DNA itself. The sample comprises about 180,000 clones, 82% of which are singletons, and about 10% rests with the top ten.

Sequencing was carried out using peripheral blood. J is TRBJ1-1 and V is TRBV15, with 12 positions matching TRBD1. The sequence was collected from a woman older than 75 with active or convalescent COVID-19. Written as DNA, the CDR3 is TGTGCCACCAGCAGGAAGGCGGGACAGGGGGCCCAAAGCACTGAAGCTTTCTTT. This codes for CATSRKAGQGAQSTEAFF. The variable domain in full, completed from reference TRBV15 and TRBJ1-1, reads DAMVIQNPRYQVTQFGKPVTLSCSQTLNHNVMYWYQQKSSQAPKLLFHYYDKDFNNEADTPDNFQSRRPNTSFCFLDIRSPGLGDTAMYLCATSRKAGQGAQSTEAFFGQGTRLTVV.